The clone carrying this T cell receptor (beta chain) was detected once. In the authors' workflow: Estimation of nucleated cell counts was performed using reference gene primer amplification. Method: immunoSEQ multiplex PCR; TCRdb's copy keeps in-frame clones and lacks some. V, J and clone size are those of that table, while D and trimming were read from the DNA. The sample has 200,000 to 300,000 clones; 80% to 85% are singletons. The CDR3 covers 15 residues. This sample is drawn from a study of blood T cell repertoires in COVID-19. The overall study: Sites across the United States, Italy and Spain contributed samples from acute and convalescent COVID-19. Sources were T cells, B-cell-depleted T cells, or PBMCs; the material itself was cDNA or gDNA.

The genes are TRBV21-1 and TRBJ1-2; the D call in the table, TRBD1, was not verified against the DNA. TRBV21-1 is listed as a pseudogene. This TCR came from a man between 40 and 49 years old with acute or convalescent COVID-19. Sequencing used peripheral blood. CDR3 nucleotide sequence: TGTGCCAGCAGCAAATGGAGGGGACAGCACTATGGCTACACCTTC. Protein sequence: CASSKWRGQHYGYTF.